Shown below are 17 T cell receptor beta chains from a single sample sequenced in a study of neurological immune-mediated disorders. One entry per CDR3 protein results from TCRdb running MiXCR on the 5' RACE reads. The sample has fewer than 85,000 distinct CDR3 sequences, roughly 3.9% seen once. Sequencing was performed on PBMCs. The receptors shown here come from a man under 40 with multiple sclerosis.

This clonotype has a count of ten or more. The chain has TRBV10-3 and TRBJ2-5; perhaps TRBD2 as D (5 bases). Germline CDR1 reads ENHRY; CDR2 reads SYGVKD. With 3 bases removed from V and 0 bases from J, the gap between germline ends came to 8 bases. There are 14 residues in the CDR3. CDR3 in amino acids: CAISELRDQETQYF. The DNA for the CDR3 is TGTGCCATCAGTGAATTGAGGGACCAAGAGACCCAGTACTTC.

This clonotype has a count of ten or more. V gene TRBV18 combines with J gene TRBJ1-4, with 7 bases lining up with TRBD1. V gave up 0 bases and J gave up 4 bases; unmatched junction bases: 2. This CDR3 spans 15 amino acids. Germline CDR1 and CDR2: KGHSH and LQKENI. The CDR3 sequence is CASSPPGQYNEKLFF. The CDR3 nucleotides are TGTGCCAGCTCACCACCGGGACAGTATAATGAAAAACTGTTTTTT.

The table lists this clonotype with many counts. The chain is built from TRBV7-2 and TRBJ2-3; 7 bases fit TRBD2. V lost 5 bases, J lost 0 bases, and 5 bases stayed unmatched. This CDR3 region has 15 residues. Looked up from germline, CDR1 is SGHTA and CDR2 is FQGNSA. The CDR3 nucleotides read TGTGCCAGCAGCAACGGGGGGACTAGCACAGATACGCAGTATTTT. It specifies CASSNGGTSTDTQYF.

This clonotype has a count of ten or more. The gene calls are TRBV6-6 and TRBJ2-2; D uncertain. This CDR3 has 15 amino acids. The germline gives CDR1 MNHNY, CDR2 SVGAGI (reference sequence). Trimming removed 5 bases at V and 0 bases at J, with 10 bases between. This CDR3 is CASSGSTANTGELFF. DNA for the CDR3: TGTGCCAGCAGTGGATCAACTGCGAACACCGGGGAGCTGTTTTTT.

This clonotype has a count of ten or more. This chain connects TRBV7-8 to TRBJ2-1, with a weak D call TRBD2 (6 bases). The CDR3 length is 16 residues. Trimming pared 0 bases from V and 3 bases from J, leaving 12 bases between. Germline V gene sequence: CDR1 SGHVS, CDR2 FQNEAQ. The CDR3 is CASSLALRGLYNEQFF. The CDR3 DNA follows: TGTGCCAGCAGCTTAGCGCTAAGGGGACTCTACAATGAGCAGTTCTTC.

A few counts support this clonotype. The rearrangement uses TRBV5-1 and TRBJ2-7, with D possibly TRBD1 on 5 matching bases. The CDR3 contains 13 residues. The germline gives CDR1 SGHRS, CDR2 YFSETQ. V was shortened by 0 bases and J by 6 bases, with 10 bases between the two germline ends. CDR3 in amino acids: CASSLGTPFEQYF. Written as DNA, the CDR3 is TGCGCCAGCAGCTTGGGGACACCCTTCGAGCAGTACTTC.

In its sample, this clonotype was seen many times. The CDR3 protein is CASKKAGVPLYNEQFF. DNA of the CDR3: TGTGCCAGCAAGAAGGCAGGGGTCCCTCTTTACAATGAGCAGTTCTTC. The V gene is TRBV27, the J gene TRBJ2-1; D is possibly TRBD1 (6 bases). V lost 7 bases and J 4 bases, leaving 20 bases between the germline ends. CDR1 is MNHEY and CDR2 is SMNVEV in the germline V gene (reference sequence). This CDR3 comprises 16 residues.

The chain couples TRBV18 to TRBJ2-7, with TRBD1 matching over 9 bases. The V and J ends lost 6 bases and 2 bases, in that order; junction bases with no gene match: 11. Per germline, CDR1 KGHSH and CDR2 LQKENI. The length of the CDR3 is 16 residues. The CDR3 nucleotides read TGTGCCAGCTCCCCAATTCCGGGACAGGGTACCTACGAGCAGTACTTC. This translates into CASSPIPGQGTYEQYF.

A note on this clonotype: This may be a read error, as it is one base from a much larger clone. The chain has TRBV28 and TRBJ2-1; D might be TRBD1 (6 bases). Per the germline V gene, CDR1 is MDHEN and CDR2 is SYDVKM. Trimming cost V 6 bases and J 6 bases, with 18 bases left between them. This CDR3 is built from 15 residues. CDR3 in DNA: TGTGCCAGCAGGTCCCGGGACAAGGGGCTCAATGAGCAGTTCTTC. Protein: CASRSRDKGLNEQFF.

This clonotype was seen many times. The genes are TRBV6-5 and TRBJ2-3, with 7 bases fitting TRBD1. V lost 11 bases to trimming and J lost 1 base; unmatched junction nucleotides: 9. This CDR3 comprises 14 residues. The germline V gene has CDR1 MNHEY and CDR2 SVGAGI. The CDR3, as DNA: TGTGCCGTTAGGACAGGACTCGGCACAGATACGCAGTATTTT. It specifies CAVRTGLGTDTQYF.

This clonotype was counted many times. The chain joins TRBV20-1 to TRBJ1-2; 7 bases are a match to TRBD1. The CDR3 spans 16 residues. V was clipped by 0 bases and J by 7 bases; unmatched bases: 14. Germline V gene lookup returns CDR1 DFQATT and CDR2 SNEGSKA (reference sequence). The CDR3 coding sequence is TGCAGTGCTAGAGATCCCCCCCAGGGGGAAGTGGGTGGCTACACCTTC. Translation: CSARDPPQGEVGGYTF.

Many counts were recorded for this clonotype. This CDR3 is CASRPGVNQPQHF. CDR3 sequence (DNA): TGTGCCAGCAGGCCAGGGGTCAATCAGCCCCAGCATTTT. This chain connects TRBV12-3 or TRBV12-4 to TRBJ1-5; TRBD1 is a possible D gene (6 bases). CDR3 length: 13 residues. V lost 6 bases and J 3 bases, leaving 9 bases between the germline ends.

This clonotype was observed many times. The chain employs TRBV5-1 and TRBJ2-7; 7 bases map to TRBD1. Trimming at V came to 4 bases and at J to 4 bases, leaving 8 bases not matched to a gene. CDR3 length equals 14 residues. The germline V gene encodes CDR1 SGHRS and CDR2 YFSETQ. The CDR3 DNA reads TGCGCCAGCAGCCCGACAGGGTCTGAATACGAGCAGTACTTC. Translated: CASSPTGSEYEQYF.

This clonotype was seen repeatedly, ten times or more. J is TRBJ2-3 and V is TRBV20-1; D ambiguous. The CDR3 extends over 10 amino acids. In germline, CDR1 is DFQATT, CDR2 SNEGSKA (reference sequence). Trimming removed 5 bases at V and 7 bases at J, with 7 bases between. The CDR3 region is CSADVYTQYF. The CDR3 nucleotides are TGCAGTGCTGATGTTTATACGCAGTATTTT.

V usage is TRBV5-1 and J usage is TRBJ2-1, with TRBD2 matching 15 bases. This CDR3 has 17 amino acids. V lost 4 bases and J lost 7; bases outside the gene matches: 9. The germline V gene encodes CDR1 SGHRS and CDR2 YFSETQ. This chain's CDR3 is CASSPGLAGGPENEQFF. The CDR3 DNA is TGCGCCAGCAGCCCCGGACTAGCGGGGGGGCCGGAAAATGAGCAGTTCTTC. The variable domain in full, completed from reference TRBV5-1 and TRBJ2-1, reads KAGVTQTPRYLIKTRGQQVTLSCSPISGHRSVSWYQQTPGQGLQFLFEYFSETQRNKGNFPGRFSGRQFSNSRSEMNVSTLELGDSALYLCASSPGLAGGPENEQFFGPGTRLTVL.

This clonotype has a handful of counts. This chain uses TRBV20-1 with TRBJ2-1; 8 bases line up with TRBD1. CDR3 size: 13 residues. Trimming cost V 2 bases and J 7 bases; bases outside gene matches: 4. CDR1 and CDR2 (germline): DFQATT, SNEGSKA (reference sequence). As DNA, the CDR3 is TGCAGTGCTAGACTACAGGGGGGAAATGAGCAGTTCTTC. It encodes CSARLQGGNEQFF.

This clonotype showed up many times. CDR3 DNA: TGTGCCAGCCTCCACGCGGGGACTTCACACAATGAGCAGTTCTTC. Its translation: CASLHAGTSHNEQFF. V is TRBV27 and J is TRBJ2-1, with a possible D match to TRBD2 (6 bases). The V end lost 8 bases, the J end lost 5 bases, and 19 bases lay between the germline ends. CDR1 and CDR2 from the germline V gene are MNHEY and SMNVEV (reference sequence). The CDR3 runs 15 residues.